In this sample, the clone carrying this TCR beta chain turned up once. This entry belongs to a study of blood T cell repertoires in COVID-19. Study context: COVID-19 samples, acute and convalescent, were from the United States, Italy and Spain. The analysed material was cDNA or gDNA that came from T cells, B-cell-depleted T cells, or PBMCs.

Trimming pared 6 bases from V and 4 bases from J, leaving 16 bases between. The germline gives CDR1 SGHRS, CDR2 YFSETQ. This CDR3 region has 14 residues. Using immunoSEQ multiplex PCR, the repertoire was profiled, and TCRdb retains in-frame clones only, with some absent. The repertoire holds 200,000 to 250,000 clones, about four fifths seen once, with around 2% in the top ten. The sample comprised peripheral blood. V gene TRBV5-1 combines with J gene TRBJ1-2; D possibly corresponds to TRBD1 (6 bases). This receptor was identified in a man younger than 40 who had recovered from COVID-19. CDR3 sequence reads: CASNSDSLSYGYTF. The CDR3 nucleotides read TGCGCCAGCAACTCGGACAGCTTATCCTATGGCTACACCTTC. The variable domain in full, completed from reference TRBV5-1 and TRBJ1-2, reads KAGVTQTPRYLIKTRGQQVTLSCSPISGHRSVSWYQQTPGQGLQFLFEYFSETQRNKGNFPGRFSGRQFSNSRSEMNVSTLELGDSALYLCASNSDSLSYGYTFGSGTRLTVV.